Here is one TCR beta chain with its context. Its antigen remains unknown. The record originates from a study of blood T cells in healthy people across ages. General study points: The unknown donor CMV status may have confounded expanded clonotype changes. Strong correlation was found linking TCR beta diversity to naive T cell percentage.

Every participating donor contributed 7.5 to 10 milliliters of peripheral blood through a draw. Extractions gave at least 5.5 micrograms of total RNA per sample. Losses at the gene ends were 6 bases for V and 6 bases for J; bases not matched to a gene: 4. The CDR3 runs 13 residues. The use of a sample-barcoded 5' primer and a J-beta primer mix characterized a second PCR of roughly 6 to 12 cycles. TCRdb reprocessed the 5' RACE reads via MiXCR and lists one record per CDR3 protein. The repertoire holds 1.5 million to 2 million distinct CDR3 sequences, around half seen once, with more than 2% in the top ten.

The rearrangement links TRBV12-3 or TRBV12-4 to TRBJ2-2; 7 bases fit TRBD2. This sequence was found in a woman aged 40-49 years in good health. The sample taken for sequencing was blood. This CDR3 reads CASSSTSAGELFF. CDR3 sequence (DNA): TGTGCCAGCAGCAGTACTAGCGCCGGGGAGCTGTTTTTT.